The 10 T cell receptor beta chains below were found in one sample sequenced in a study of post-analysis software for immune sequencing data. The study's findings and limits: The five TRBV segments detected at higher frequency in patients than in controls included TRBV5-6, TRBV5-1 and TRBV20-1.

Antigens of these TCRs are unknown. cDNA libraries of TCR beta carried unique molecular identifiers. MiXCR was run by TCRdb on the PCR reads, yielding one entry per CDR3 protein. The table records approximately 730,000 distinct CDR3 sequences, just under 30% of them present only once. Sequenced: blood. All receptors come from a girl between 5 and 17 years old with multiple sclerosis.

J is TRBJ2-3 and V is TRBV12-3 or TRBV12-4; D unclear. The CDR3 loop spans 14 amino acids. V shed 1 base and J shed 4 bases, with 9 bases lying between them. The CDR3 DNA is TGTGCCAGCAGTTTAGGGGCGGTAGCAGATACGCAGTATTTT. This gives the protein CASSLGAVADTQYF.

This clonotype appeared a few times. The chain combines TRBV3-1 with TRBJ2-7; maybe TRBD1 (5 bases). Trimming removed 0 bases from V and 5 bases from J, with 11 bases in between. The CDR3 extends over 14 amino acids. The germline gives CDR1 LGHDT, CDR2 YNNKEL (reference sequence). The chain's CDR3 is CASSQETVIHEQYF. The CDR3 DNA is TGTGCCAGCAGCCAAGAGACAGTTATCCACGAGCAGTACTTC.

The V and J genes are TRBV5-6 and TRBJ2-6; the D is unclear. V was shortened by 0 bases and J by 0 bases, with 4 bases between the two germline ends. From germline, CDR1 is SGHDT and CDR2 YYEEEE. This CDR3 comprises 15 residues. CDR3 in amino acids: CASSLEFSGANVLTF. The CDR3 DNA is TGTGCCAGCAGCTTGGAGTTCTCTGGGGCCAACGTCCTGACTTTC.

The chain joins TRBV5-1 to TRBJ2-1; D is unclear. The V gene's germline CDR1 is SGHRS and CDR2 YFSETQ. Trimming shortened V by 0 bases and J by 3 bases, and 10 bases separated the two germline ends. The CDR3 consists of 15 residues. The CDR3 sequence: CASSLAGAYYNEQFF. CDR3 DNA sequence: TGCGCCAGCAGCTTGGCAGGAGCCTACTACAATGAGCAGTTCTTC. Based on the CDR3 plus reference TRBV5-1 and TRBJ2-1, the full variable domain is KAGVTQTPRYLIKTRGQQVTLSCSPISGHRSVSWYQQTPGQGLQFLFEYFSETQRNKGNFPGRFSGRQFSNSRSEMNVSTLELGDSALYLCASSLAGAYYNEQFFGPGTRLTVL.

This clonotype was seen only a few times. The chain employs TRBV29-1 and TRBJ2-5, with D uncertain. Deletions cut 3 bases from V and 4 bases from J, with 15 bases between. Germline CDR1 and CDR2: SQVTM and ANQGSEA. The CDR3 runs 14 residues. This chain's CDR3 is CSVDLVAVRETQYF. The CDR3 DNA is TGCAGCGTTGATTTGGTAGCCGTCCGAGAGACCCAGTACTTC.

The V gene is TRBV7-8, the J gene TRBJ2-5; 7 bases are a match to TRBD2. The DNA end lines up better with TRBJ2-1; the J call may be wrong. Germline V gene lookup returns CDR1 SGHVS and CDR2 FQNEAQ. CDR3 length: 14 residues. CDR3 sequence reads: CASRDSGYPYEQFF. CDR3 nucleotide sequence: TGTGCCAGCAGGGATAGCGGGTACCCCTACGAGCAGTTCTTC.

Here the CDR3 DNA reads TGTGCCAGCAGTATGACAGGCGTGGGATGGGGTTCACCCCTCCACTTT. Protein: CASSMTGVGWGSPLHF. This chain connects TRBV25-1 to TRBJ1-6, with D perhaps matching TRBD1 (6 bases). The CDR3 loop spans 16 amino acids. Germline CDR1 is MGHDK and CDR2 is SYGVNS. V was clipped by 5 bases and J by 9 bases, with 20 bases between them.

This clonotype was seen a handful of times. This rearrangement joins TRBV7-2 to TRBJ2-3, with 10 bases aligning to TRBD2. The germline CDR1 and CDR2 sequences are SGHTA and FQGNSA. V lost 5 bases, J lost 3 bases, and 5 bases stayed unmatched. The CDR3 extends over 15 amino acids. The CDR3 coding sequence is TGTGCCAGCAGCGCGCTAGCGGGAGAGACAGATACGCAGTATTTT. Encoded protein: CASSALAGETDTQYF.

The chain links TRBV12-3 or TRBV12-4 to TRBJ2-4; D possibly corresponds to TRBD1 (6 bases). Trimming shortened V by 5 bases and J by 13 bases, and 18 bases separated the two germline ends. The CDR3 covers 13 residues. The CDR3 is CASSGSAGAVQYF. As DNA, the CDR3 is TGTGCCAGCAGTGGATCGGCAGGGGCAGTCCAGTACTTC.

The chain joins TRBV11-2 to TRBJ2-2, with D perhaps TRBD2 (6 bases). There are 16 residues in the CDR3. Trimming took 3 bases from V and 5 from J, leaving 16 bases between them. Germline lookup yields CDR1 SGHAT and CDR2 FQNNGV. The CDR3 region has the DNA TGTGCCAGCAGCTTGGGGAATTGGGGGGATACCGGGGAGCTGTTTTTT. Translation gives CASSLGNWGDTGELFF. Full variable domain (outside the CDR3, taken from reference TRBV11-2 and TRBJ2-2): EAGVAQSPRYKIIEKRQSVAFWCNPISGHATLYWYQQILGQGPKLLIQFQNNGVVDDSQLPKDRFSAERLKGVDSTLKIQPAKLEDSAVYLCASSLGNWGDTGELFFGEGSRLTVL.